These 17 T cell receptor beta chains came from one sample sequenced in a study of blood T cell repertoires in COVID-19. The assay was immunoSEQ multiplex PCR, and TCRdb's table has in-frame clones only and misses some. The sample comprises some 120,000 clones, around 90% of which are singletons, and 4.6% rests with the top ten. Sample: peripheral blood. All receptors come from a man aged 60 to 69 with COVID-19, enrolled during active disease.

The V call is TRBV27, the J call TRBJ1-4, with D uncertain. The CDR3 is made up of 17 amino acids. Germline values: CDR1 MNHEY, CDR2 SMNVEV (reference sequence). V lost 2 bases, J lost 0 bases, and 13 bases lay in between. The CDR3 DNA sequence: TGTGCCAGCAGTTTAGTGTACCCACTTGCAACTAATGAAAAACTGTTTTTT. Amino acids: CASSLVYPLATNEKLFF.

This chain links TRBV28 with TRBJ2-3, with TRBD2 identical over 14 bases. Per germline, CDR1 MDHEN and CDR2 SYDVKM. CDR3 length equals 14 residues. V shed 8 bases, J shed 6 bases, and the junction held 4 bases outside the gene matches. The CDR3 DNA sequence: TGTGCCAGCGGGACTAGCGGGAGTAGCGATACGCAGTATTTT. It yields the protein CASGTSGSSDTQYF.

J is TRBJ2-1 and V is TRBV5-1, with 10 bases identical to TRBD2. The junction had 7 bases not matched to a gene; V was cut back by 4 bases and J by 6 bases. Germline V gene lookup returns CDR1 SGHRS and CDR2 YFSETQ. This CDR3 is built from 15 residues. As DNA, the CDR3 is TGCGCCAGCAGCCCTCTAGCGGGAGATCGCAATGAGCAGTTCTTC. It codes for CASSPLAGDRNEQFF. Looking up the rest from reference TRBV5-1 and TRBJ2-1 gives the full variable domain: KAGVTQTPRYLIKTRGQQVTLSCSPISGHRSVSWYQQTPGQGLQFLFEYFSETQRNKGNFPGRFSGRQFSNSRSEMNVSTLELGDSALYLCASSPLAGDRNEQFFGPGTRLTVL.

CDR3 coding DNA: TGTGCCAGCAGCCAATCGGACAGCTATGGCTACACCTTC. This sequence encodes CASSQSDSYGYTF. The rearrangement uses TRBV3-1 (or the pseudogene TRBV3-2) and TRBJ1-2, with a tentative D call TRBD1 (6 bases). The CDR3 loop spans 13 amino acids. In germline, CDR1 is LGHDT, CDR2 YNNKEL (reference sequence). V lost 2 bases and J lost 4, with 8 bases in between.

This clone was seen more than once but under ten times. This rearrangement joins TRBV10-3 to TRBJ1-2, with 7 bases matching TRBD1. The CDR3 has 13 residues. Germline CDR1 reads ENHRY; CDR2 reads SYGVKD. After removal of 4 bases from V and 3 bases from J, the junction contained 2 bases not matched to a gene. CDR3 DNA sequence: TGTGCCATCAGTGGACAGGGATACTATGGCTACACCTTC. Its translation is CAISGQGYYGYTF.

V and J are TRBV2 and TRBJ2-5, with no clear D. The CDR3 is made up of 13 amino acids. Germline assignment: CDR1 SNHLY and CDR2 FYNNEI. Trimming cost V 4 bases and J 3 bases, with 9 bases left between them. The CDR3 sequence is CASSVRYEETQYF. In DNA, the CDR3 is TGTGCCAGCAGTGTTCGCTACGAAGAGACCCAGTACTTC.

The chain employs TRBV12-3 or TRBV12-4 and TRBJ1-3; the match to TRBD1 covers 7 bases. This CDR3 has 13 residues. V lost 3 bases, J lost 4 bases, and 0 bases stayed unmatched. The CDR3 reads CASSLGQGNTIYF. The CDR3 DNA reads as TGTGCCAGCAGTTTGGGACAGGGAAACACCATATATTTT.

The genes are TRBV20-1 and TRBJ2-5; TRBD1 is a possible D gene (6 bases). This CDR3 has 13 residues. Germline CDR1 reads DFQATT; CDR2 reads SNEGSKA (reference sequence). The ends were cut back, 3 bases at V and 3 bases at J, with 11 bases in the middle. The DNA for the CDR3 is TGCAGTGCTAGTAGGACAGTGAAAGAGACCCAGTACTTC. Its translation: CSASRTVKETQYF.

The rearrangement joins TRBV25-1 to TRBJ2-1; 9 bases align to TRBD2. Germline V lookup: CDR1 MGHDK, CDR2 SYGVNS. The CDR3 length is 14 residues. The junction had 6 bases not matched to a gene; V was cut back by 6 bases and J by 6 bases. The CDR3 nucleotides are TGTGCCAGCAGCGCCGGACTAGCGATCAATGAGCAGTTCTTC. This codes for CASSAGLAINEQFF.

This clone came up once. This chain joins TRBV2 and TRBJ2-3; no clear D. Germline V lookup: CDR1 SNHLY, CDR2 FYNNEI. V gave up 5 bases and J gave up 2 bases, with 11 bases separating them. The CDR3 length is 14 residues. CDR3 nucleotide sequence: TGTGCCAGCAGTCCGCGGATCACCACAGATACGCAGTATTTT. Its protein is CASSPRITTDTQYF.

The CDR3 region is CASSPRGGLNFQETQYF. Here the CDR3 DNA reads TGTGCCAGTAGTCCCCGGGGGGGCCTCAATTTTCAAGAGACCCAGTACTTC. The chain employs TRBV19 and TRBJ2-5, with 8 positions matching TRBD2. V was pared by 5 bases and J by 2 bases, with 13 bases of the junction left unmatched. The CDR3 consists of 17 residues. CDR1 is LNHDA, CDR2 SQIVND, per germline (reference sequence).

The V and J genes are TRBV5-4 and TRBJ2-5; 10 nucleotides agree with TRBD2. This CDR3 spans 15 amino acids. Germline V CDR1 and CDR2: SGHNT, YYREEE (reference sequence). V shed 4 bases, J shed 5 bases, and the junction held 8 bases outside the gene matches. The DNA of the CDR3 is TGTGCCAGCAGCGATCAGCGGGAGGGGATGGAGACCCAGTACTTC. It codes for CASSDQREGMETQYF. The variable domain in full, with the rest retrieved from reference TRBV5-4 and TRBJ2-5, is ETGVTQSPTHLIKTRGQQVTLRCSSQSGHNTVSWYQQALGQGPQFIFQYYREEENGRGNFPPRFSGLQFPNYSSELNVNALELDDSALYLCASSDQREGMETQYFGPGTRLLVL.

This clone appeared a few times. The CDR3 region has the DNA TGTGCCAGCTCACCACCTGGACAGATGTTCTCTGGAAACACCATATATTTT. Translated: CASSPPGQMFSGNTIYF. The V call is TRBV18, the J call TRBJ1-3; weak D call: TRBD1 (6 bases). This CDR3 is built from 17 residues. From germline, CDR1 is KGHSH and CDR2 LQKENI. V lost 0 bases to trimming and J lost 0 bases, with 12 bases between them.

This clone was observed a few times. The genes are TRBV21-1 and TRBJ2-4; the D call in the table, TRBD2, was not verified against the DNA. TRBV21-1 is recorded as a pseudogene. The CDR3 consists of 16 residues. The CDR3 here is CASSQGEHLAKNIQYF. As DNA, the CDR3 is TGTGCCAGCAGCCAAGGGGAGCATCTAGCCAAAAACATTCAGTACTTC.

The V call is TRBV30, the J call TRBJ2-7; 11 nucleotides align to TRBD1. Germline values: CDR1 GTSNPN, CDR2 SVGIG (reference sequence). The CDR3 has 15 amino acids. Trimming at V came to 5 bases and at J to 3 bases, leaving 9 bases not matched to a gene. The CDR3 region is CAWAKVGTGGYEQYF. The DNA for the CDR3 is TGTGCCTGGGCCAAAGTCGGGACAGGGGGCTACGAGCAGTACTTC.

The V call is TRBV4-1, the J call TRBJ2-3, with a tentative D call TRBD2 (6 bases). Germline CDR1 MGHRA, CDR2 YSYEKL. The CDR3 sequence is 15 residues long. V was clipped by 0 bases and J by 2 bases, with 9 bases between them. CDR3 nucleotide sequence: TGCGCCAGCAGCCAAGACGGGGGTTCCACAGATACGCAGTATTTT. It translates to CASSQDGGSTDTQYF.

This clone was seen only once. The chain's CDR3 is CASSTGTGSNQPQHF. The CDR3, as DNA: TGTGCCAGCAGCACCGGGACAGGGAGCAATCAGCCCCAGCATTTT. V is TRBV28 and J is TRBJ1-5, with TRBD1 identical over 9 bases. The V segment lost 6 bases and the J segment 1 base; nucleotides outside the gene matches: 4. The CDR3 spans 15 residues. Germline CDR1 MDHEN, CDR2 SYDVKM.